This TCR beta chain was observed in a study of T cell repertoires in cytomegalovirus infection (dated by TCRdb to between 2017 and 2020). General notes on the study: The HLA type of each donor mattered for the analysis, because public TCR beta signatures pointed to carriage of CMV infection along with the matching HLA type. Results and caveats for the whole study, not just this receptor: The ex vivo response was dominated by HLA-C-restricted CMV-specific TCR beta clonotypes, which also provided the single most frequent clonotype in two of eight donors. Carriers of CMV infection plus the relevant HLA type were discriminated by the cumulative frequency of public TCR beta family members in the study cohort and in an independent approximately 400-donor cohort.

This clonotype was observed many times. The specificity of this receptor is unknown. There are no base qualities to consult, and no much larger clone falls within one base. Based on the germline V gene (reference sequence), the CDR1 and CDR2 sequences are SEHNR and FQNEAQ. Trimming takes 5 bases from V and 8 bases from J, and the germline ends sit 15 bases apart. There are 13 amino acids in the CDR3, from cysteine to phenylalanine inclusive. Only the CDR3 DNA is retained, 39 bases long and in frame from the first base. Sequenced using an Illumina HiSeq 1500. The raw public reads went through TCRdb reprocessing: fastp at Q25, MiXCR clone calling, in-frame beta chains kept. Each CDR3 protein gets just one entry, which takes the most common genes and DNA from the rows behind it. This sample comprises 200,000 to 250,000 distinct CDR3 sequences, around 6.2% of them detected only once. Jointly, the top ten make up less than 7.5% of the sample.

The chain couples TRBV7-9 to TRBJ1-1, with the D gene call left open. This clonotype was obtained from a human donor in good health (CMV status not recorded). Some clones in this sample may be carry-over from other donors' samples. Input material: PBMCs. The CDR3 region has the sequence CASSPLGVIEAFF. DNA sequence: TGTGCCAGCAGCCCCCTCGGGGTAATAGAAGCTTTCTTT.